The present T cell receptor beta chain was sequenced within a study of blood T cell repertoires in COVID-19. In the study overall: The United States, Italy and Spain were the sources of the acute and convalescent COVID-19 samples. In each case, the material was cDNA or gDNA derived from T cells, B-cell-depleted T cells, or PBMCs.

In the study's own analysis: Amplification from reference gene primers served as the basis for estimated nucleated cell counts. Generated by immunoSEQ multiplex PCR, the TCRdb table keeps only in-frame clones and is missing some. V and J calls and clone size are those listed in that table; D and trimming were worked out from the DNA. Among over 100,000 clones listed, 70% to 90% were seen once. CDR1 is MNHEY and CDR2 is SVGAGI in the germline V gene. CDR3 length: 15 residues. V lost 2 bases to trimming and J lost 6 bases, with 13 bases between them. The material sequenced was peripheral blood. This sequence joins TRBV6-5 and TRBJ2-2; D remains unclear. The clonotype was recovered from a man aged 50 or older with acute or convalescent COVID-19. In nucleotides, the CDR3 is TGTGCCAGCAGTTACGAGACATATGGGTCCGGGGAGCTGTTTTTT. Its protein is CASSYETYGSGELFF.